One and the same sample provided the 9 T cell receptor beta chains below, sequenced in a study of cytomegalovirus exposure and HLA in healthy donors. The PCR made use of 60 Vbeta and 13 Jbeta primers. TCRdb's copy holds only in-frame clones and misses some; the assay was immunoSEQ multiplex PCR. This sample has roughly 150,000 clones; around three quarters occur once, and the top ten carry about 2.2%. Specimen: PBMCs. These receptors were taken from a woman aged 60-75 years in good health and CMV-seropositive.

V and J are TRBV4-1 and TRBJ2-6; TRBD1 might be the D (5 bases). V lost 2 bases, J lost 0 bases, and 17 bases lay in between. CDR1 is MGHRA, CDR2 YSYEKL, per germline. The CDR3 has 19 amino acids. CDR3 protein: CASSQRVGVVVSGANVLTF. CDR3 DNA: TGCGCCAGCAGCCAAAGGGTAGGGGTCGTAGTCTCTGGGGCCAACGTCCTGACTTTC.

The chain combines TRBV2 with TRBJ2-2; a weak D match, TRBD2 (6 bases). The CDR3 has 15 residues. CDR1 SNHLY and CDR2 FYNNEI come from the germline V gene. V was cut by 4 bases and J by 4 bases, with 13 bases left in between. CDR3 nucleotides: TGTGCCAGCAGTGTTGGTAGCGGCGGCACCGGGGAGCTGTTTTTT. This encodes CASSVGSGGTGELFF.

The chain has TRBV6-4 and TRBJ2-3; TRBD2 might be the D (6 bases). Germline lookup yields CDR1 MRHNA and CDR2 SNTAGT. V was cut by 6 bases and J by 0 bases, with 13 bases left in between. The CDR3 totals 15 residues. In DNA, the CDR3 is TGTGCCAGCAGCGTGGGAAGCGGGAGCACAGATACGCAGTATTTT. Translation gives CASSVGSGSTDTQYF.

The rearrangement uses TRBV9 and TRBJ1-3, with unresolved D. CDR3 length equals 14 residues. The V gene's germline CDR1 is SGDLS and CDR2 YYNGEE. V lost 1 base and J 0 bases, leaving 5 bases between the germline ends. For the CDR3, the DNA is TGTGCCAGCAGCGTAACAAGCTCTGGAAACACCATATATTTT. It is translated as CASSVTSSGNTIYF.

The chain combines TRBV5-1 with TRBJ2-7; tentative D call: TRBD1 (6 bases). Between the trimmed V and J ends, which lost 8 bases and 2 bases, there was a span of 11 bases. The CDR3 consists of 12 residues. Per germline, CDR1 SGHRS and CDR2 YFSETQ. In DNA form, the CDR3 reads TGCGCCAGTGGACAGACAACCTACGAGCAGTACTTC. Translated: CASGQTTYEQYF.

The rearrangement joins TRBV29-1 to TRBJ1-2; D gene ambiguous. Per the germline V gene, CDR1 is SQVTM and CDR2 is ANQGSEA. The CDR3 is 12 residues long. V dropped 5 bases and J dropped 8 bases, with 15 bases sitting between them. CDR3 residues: CSVTTTAGGYTF. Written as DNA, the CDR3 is TGCAGCGTTACCACGACGGCGGGAGGCTACACCTTC.

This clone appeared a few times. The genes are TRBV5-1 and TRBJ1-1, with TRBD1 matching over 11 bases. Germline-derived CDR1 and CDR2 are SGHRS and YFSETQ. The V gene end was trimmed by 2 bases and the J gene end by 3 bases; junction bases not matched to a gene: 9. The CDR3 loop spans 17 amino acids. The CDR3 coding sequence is TGCGCCAGCAGCTTAGGGGACAGGGGGGTTTACTACACTGAAGCTTTCTTT. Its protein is CASSLGDRGVYYTEAFF.

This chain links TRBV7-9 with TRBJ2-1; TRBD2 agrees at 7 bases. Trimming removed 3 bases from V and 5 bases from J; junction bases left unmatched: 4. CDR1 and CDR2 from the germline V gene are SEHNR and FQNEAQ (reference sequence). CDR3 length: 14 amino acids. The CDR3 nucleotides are TGTGCCAGCAGCTTCGCGGGAGTAGACAATGAGCAGTTCTTC. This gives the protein CASSFAGVDNEQFF.

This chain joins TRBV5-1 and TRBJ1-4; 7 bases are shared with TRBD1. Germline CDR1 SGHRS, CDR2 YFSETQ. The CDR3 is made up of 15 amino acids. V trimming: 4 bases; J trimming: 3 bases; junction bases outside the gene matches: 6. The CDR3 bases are TGCGCCAGCAGCATAGCCGGGACAGCTAATGAAAAACTGTTTTTT. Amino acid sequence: CASSIAGTANEKLFF.